This T cell receptor beta chain was captured in a study of regulatory T cells in long-lasting Graves disease. On the study more broadly: Antithyroid drug intake by newly diagnosed Graves' patients had lasted under 3 months. Whole-study results and caveats: For persistent Graves' patients, TCR diversity was lower than for newly diagnosed ones.

As for time point: newly diagnosed GD, antithyroid drugs for less than 3 months. The TCR library was made from RNA extracted from PBMCs. This clonotype was seen repeatedly, ten times or more. Its antigen is not known. Construction of the TCR beta libraries employed iRepertoire HTBI primers in conjunction with Arm-PCR of CDR3 regions. The authors' processing: From all samples, identification returned over 13 TRBJ and approximately 67 TRBV segments. TCRdb re-derived calls from the multiplex PCR reads in MiXCR, one entry per CDR3 protein. The V and J calls follow TCRdb's processing rather than the paper's. The sample shows approximately 400,000 distinct CDR3 sequences, about 10% of them seen only once. The V gene's germline CDR1 is MDHEN and CDR2 SYDVKM. CDR3 size: 12 residues. The same sample was also used in a study of T cells in Graves' hyperthyroidism and ophthalmopathy. As that study records: If no ophthalmopathy progression occurred within 18 months, Graves' hyperthyroidism was stable.

The chain carries TRBV28 and TRBJ2-1; perhaps TRBD1 as D (5 bases). Sequenced here: peripheral blood mononuclear cells (PBMCs), sampled at new diagnosis, from a patient treated with antithyroid drugs. The sequence derives from a woman younger than 35 with Graves disease. In DNA form, the CDR3 reads TGTGCGGCTGCAGGGCCCTACAATGAGCAGTTCTTC. This translates into CAAAGPYNEQFF.